This T cell receptor (beta chain) comes out of a study of CD8 T cells in ankylosing spondylitis. From germline, CDR1 is ENHRY and CDR2 SYGVKD. The trim removed 6 bases at V and 7 bases at J, leaving 11 bases unmatched. CDR3 size: 16 residues. Preparation of TCR beta libraries was done by quantitative 5'-RACE with molecular barcodes. TCRdb reprocessed the 5' RACE reads with MiXCR, giving one entry per CDR3 protein. Here the sample spans some 240,000 distinct CDR3 sequences, 20% to 30% being singletons. The receptor was derived from a male donor with ankylosing spondylitis or in good health (not recorded which). The gene calls are TRBV10-3 and TRBJ1-6; 8 bases are a match to TRBD1. The source material was blood, either unsorted or a sorted T cell fraction (not recorded which). Written as DNA, the CDR3 is TGTGCCATCAGGGGGGGCCTGACAGGGGACAATTCACCCCTCCACTTT. It specifies CAIRGGLTGDNSPLHF.